These T cell receptor beta chains were read from a single sample in a study of blood T cell repertoires in COVID-19. Profiling relied on immunoSEQ multiplex PCR, and the TCRdb table lists in-frame clones only, not all of them. The sample holds approximately 300,000 clones, approximately 90% seen once. Sequencing was done on a sample of PBMCs or T cells enriched from blood (not recorded which). These receptors were obtained from a woman aged 25 to 45 who had been exposed to COVID-19. Both conserved end residues are part of each CDR3. A D gene is named only where the DNA matches it firmly. Some rows have no size entry. The others give once, few or many, or a class for an expanded clone.

>TRBV7-8|-|TRBJ1-2|-
TGTGCCAGCAGCTTAGAGGGCTGGAGGGCTAACTATGGCTACACCTTC
CASSLEGWRANYGYTF
>TRBV29-1|-|TRBJ2-1|-
TGCAGCGTTGTTCAGGGCAGCAATGAGCAGTTCTTC
CSVVQGSNEQFF
>TRBV19|-|TRBJ2-4|-
TGTGCCAGTAGTCTCCAGAGGGGGGGCCGAGACATTCAGTACTTC
CASSLQRGGRDIQYF
>TRBV2|TRBD1|TRBJ1-2|-
TGTGCCAGCAGCCCCCCCGACAGGGGGTACGTCGGCTACACCTTC
CASSPPDRGYVGYTF
>TRBV5-1|TRBD1|TRBJ1-3|once
TGCGCCAGCAGCCCGGACAGGGGCTACACCATATATTTT
CASSPDRGYTIYF
>TRBV5-5|-|TRBJ1-2|-
TGTGCCAGCAGAAACCAGGACAGCTATGGCTACACCTTC
CASRNQDSYGYTF
>TRBV27|-|TRBJ1-6|-
TGTGCCAGCAGTTTCGCTTCACAGAGAAGCTCCTATAATTCACCCCTCCACTTT
CASSFASQRSSYNSPLHF
>TRBV3-1/TRBV3-2|-|TRBJ1-3|-
TGTGCCAGCAGCCTGCGGGGGGCGCCTGGAAACACCATATATTTT
CASSLRGAPGNTIYF
>TRBV3-1/TRBV3-2|-|TRBJ1-3|-
TGTGCCAGCAGCCCCACAGCCCAGGGGTGGGGAAACACCATATATTTT
CASSPTAQGWGNTIYF
>TRBV7-6|TRBD1|TRBJ1-5|-
TGTGCCAGCAGCTTCGGGACAGGTTCTCATCAGCCCCAGCATTTT
CASSFGTGSHQPQHF
>TRBV19|-|TRBJ1-2|once
TGTGCCAGTAGTATTCCCGACAGCAGGAGCTACACCTTC
CASSIPDSRSYTF
>TRBV25-1|-|TRBJ2-1|-
TGTGCCAGCAGTGAATTGAGGGCAAACTGGCACAATGAGCAGTTCTTC
CASSELRANWHNEQFF
>TRBV6-2/TRBV6-3|-|TRBJ2-7|once
TGTGCCAGCAGTTACTCGCCGAGAGATTACGAGCAGTACTTC
CASSYSPRDYEQYF
>TRBV18|TRBD1|TRBJ2-7|-
TGTGCCAGCTCACCGAACAGGGGGCAGGCCGAGCAGTACTTC
CASSPNRGQAEQYF
>TRBV27|TRBD1|TRBJ1-6|-
TGTGCCAGCAGGGAGATAAGACAGGGGACACCCCTCCACTTT
CASREIRQGTPLHF
>TRBV7-9|TRBD2|TRBJ2-2|-
TGTGCCAGCAGCTCTCCTGGAGTTAGCGGGGGAATCACCGGGGAGCTGTTTTTT
CASSSPGVSGGITGELFF
>TRBV19|-|TRBJ2-6|-
TGTGCCAGTAGTATCCGGGGGACTGGGGCCAACGTCCTGACTTTC
CASSIRGTGANVLTF
>TRBV19|-|TRBJ1-1|-
TGTGCCAGTAGTATAGGCGCCGGGGTGAACACTGAAGCTTTCTTT
CASSIGAGVNTEAFF
>TRBV9|-|TRBJ2-3|-
TGTGCCAGCAGCGTAGGACAGATTGGCACAGATACGCAGTATTTT
CASSVGQIGTDTQYF
>TRBV6-5|-|TRBJ1-4|-
TGTGCCAGCAGTTACTCGATACAGACGGAAAAACTGTTTTTT
CASSYSIQTEKLFF
>TRBV7-3|-|TRBJ2-7|-
TGTGCCAGCAGCTTGTCCCAGGGGCACGAGCAGTACTTC
CASSLSQGHEQYF
>TRBV18|-|TRBJ1-1|-
TGTGCCAGCTCACCATCAATGCAGGGGTCGAACACTGAAGCTTTCTTT
CASSPSMQGSNTEAFF
>TRBV5-1|-|TRBJ1-1|-
TGCGCCAGCAAGTGGGGAGGGGGAGGAACTGAAGCTTTCTTT
CASKWGGGGTEAFF
>TRBV27|TRBD1|TRBJ2-7|once
TGTGCCAGCAGTTTATGGGACAGGGGGGGATCCTACGAGCAGTACTTC
CASSLWDRGGSYEQYF
>TRBV5-6|TRBD1|TRBJ1-5|once
TGTGCCAGCAGCTTGGCCGAGGGACAGCCCTATCAGCCCCAGCATTTT
CASSLAEGQPYQPQHF
>TRBV7-2|-|TRBJ1-2|-
TGTGCCAGCGGGGCTTTATCAATCAACTATGGCTACACCTTC
CASGALSINYGYTF
>TRBV7-9|-|TRBJ1-4|-
TGTGCCAGCAGCCTCCGCGGTAATGAAAAACTGTTTTTT
CASSLRGNEKLFF
>TRBV5-4|TRBD2|TRBJ2-1|once
TGTGCCAGCAGTTTTAGGACTAGCGGAATTAATGAGCAGTTCTTC
CASSFRTSGINEQFF
>TRBV10-3|TRBD1|TRBJ1-1|-
TGTGCCATCAGTGAGGACAGGGCAGTTGAAGCTTTCTTT
CAISEDRAVEAFF